What follows are 27 T cell receptor beta chains derived from one specimen sequenced in a study of blood T cell repertoires in COVID-19. Clones were sequenced by immunoSEQ multiplex PCR, and TCRdb holds only the in-frame ones, with some missing. This table has 88,000 or so clones, roughly 85% appearing once. Source material: peripheral blood. The receptors here all came from a man between 60 and 75 years old with acute or convalescent COVID-19.

The chain employs TRBV29-1 and TRBJ2-4; 11 bases align to TRBD1. Germline CDR1 and CDR2: SQVTM and ANQGSEA. CDR3 length equals 12 residues. With V trimmed by 6 bases and J by 7 bases, 2 bases remained unmatched. The CDR3 reads CSVGQGGNIQYF. The CDR3, as DNA: TGCAGCGTGGGACAGGGGGGGAACATTCAGTACTTC.

The CDR3 sequence is CASSLGWGGDEQFF. The CDR3 DNA sequence: TGTGCCAGCAGCTTGGGATGGGGGGGCGATGAGCAGTTCTTC. The V gene is TRBV7-2, the J gene TRBJ2-1, with a weak D call TRBD2 (7 bases). Germline values: CDR1 SGHTA, CDR2 FQGNSA. Trimming stripped 3 bases from V and 8 bases from J, with 14 bases between. The CDR3 extends over 14 amino acids. Drawing the rest from reference TRBV7-2 and TRBJ2-1, the complete variable domain is GAGVSQSPSNKVTEKGKDVELRCDPISGHTALYWYRQSLGQGLEFLIYFQGNSAPDKSGLPSDRFSAERTGGSVSTLTIQRTQQEDSAVYLCASSLGWGGDEQFFGPGTRLTVL.

A single count supports this clone. The chain uses TRBV18 and TRBJ1-5; D call uncertain. Germline CDR1 and CDR2: KGHSH and LQKENI. The CDR3 covers 17 residues. V was shortened by 2 bases and J by 5 bases, with 19 bases between the two germline ends. CDR3: CASSPELVGMGDQPQHF. The CDR3 DNA reads as TGTGCCAGCTCACCAGAATTAGTAGGAATGGGAGATCAGCCCCAGCATTTT.

A few counts support this clone. The chain has TRBV4-2 and TRBJ1-2, with 8 bases aligning to TRBD1. The junction had 5 bases not matched to a gene; V was cut back by 0 bases and J by 8 bases. CDR1 is LGHNA and CDR2 is YNFKEQ in the germline V gene. This CDR3 is built from 14 residues. The CDR3 here is CASSQDGAGGGYTF. The DNA of the CDR3 is TGTGCCAGCAGCCAAGATGGGGCAGGGGGCGGCTACACCTTC.

This clone has just one count. The rearrangement links TRBV11-2 to TRBJ2-3, with TRBD2 identical over 7 bases. V lost 3 bases to trimming and J lost 4 bases; unmatched junction nucleotides: 10. Germline V lookup: CDR1 SGHAT, CDR2 FQNNGV. This CDR3 region has 16 residues. The CDR3 nucleotides are TGTGCCAGCAGCTTGGGCCTTGGCGGGAGCGCAGATACGCAGTATTTT. Its translation is CASSLGLGGSADTQYF.

As DNA, the CDR3 is TGTGCCAGCACTCAAACTTTAAGCTCCTACAATGAGCAGTTCTTC. Protein sequence: CASTQTLSSYNEQFF. The chain is built from TRBV9 and TRBJ2-1; no reliable D call. The CDR3 sequence is 15 residues long. Germline-derived CDR1 and CDR2 are SGDLS and YYNGEE. V lost 6 bases, J lost 0 bases, and 13 bases lay in between.

The chain joins TRBV5-1 to TRBJ2-7; 10 bases line up with TRBD1. With V trimmed by 5 bases and J by 6 bases, 8 bases remained unmatched. CDR3 size: 14 residues. CDR1 is SGHRS and CDR2 is YFSETQ in the germline V gene. The CDR3 spells CASSPGQGMGEQYF. The CDR3 bases are TGCGCCAGCAGTCCGGGACAGGGGATGGGCGAGCAGTACTTC.

This chain uses TRBV27 with TRBJ2-1; 10 positions agree with TRBD2. This CDR3 is 17 amino acids long. The germline V gene has CDR1 MNHEY and CDR2 SMNVEV (reference sequence). With V trimmed by 3 bases and J by 0 bases, 5 bases remained unmatched. The DNA of the CDR3 is TGTGCCAGCAGTTTCTACCTAGCGGGAGACTCCTACAATGAGCAGTTCTTC. The encoded protein is CASSFYLAGDSYNEQFF.

The chain carries TRBV7-3 and TRBJ2-3, with 10 bases matching TRBD2. Per germline, CDR1 SGHTA and CDR2 FQGTGA. This CDR3 has 18 amino acids. V gave up 2 bases and J gave up 4 bases; unmatched junction bases: 12. The CDR3 region is CASSLRNALAGSADTQYF. The CDR3 coding sequence is TGTGCCAGCAGCTTACGTAACGCACTAGCGGGGAGCGCAGATACGCAGTATTTT.

The chain employs TRBV6-5 and TRBJ2-3; TRBD2 agrees at 9 bases. Germline assignment: CDR1 MNHEY and CDR2 SVGAGI. This CDR3 spans 14 amino acids. Trimming at V came to 7 bases and at J to 4 bases, leaving 6 bases not matched to a gene. The CDR3 DNA reads as TGTGCCAGCACCGGCGGGGGGGAGTCAGATACGCAGTATTTT. This translates into CASTGGGESDTQYF.

This clone was observed a handful of times. The gene calls are TRBV3-1 (or the pseudogene TRBV3-2) and TRBJ2-6; D is perhaps TRBD1 (6 bases). The CDR3 extends over 17 amino acids. From germline, CDR1 is LGHDT and CDR2 YNNKEL (reference sequence). V lost 1 base to trimming and J lost 3 bases, with 13 bases between them. The CDR3 here is CASSQGGRGFGANVLTF. Here the CDR3 DNA reads TGTGCCAGCAGCCAAGGGGGCAGGGGATTTGGGGCCAACGTCCTGACTTTC.

The chain is built from TRBV5-5 and TRBJ1-2; maybe TRBD1 (5 bases). This CDR3 has 15 amino acids. Trimming removed 0 bases at V and 0 bases at J, with 9 bases between. CDR1 and CDR2 (germline): SGHKS, YYEKEE (reference sequence). CDR3 DNA sequence: TGTGCCAGCAGCTTGGGCGGGGCGTCTAACTATGGCTACACCTTC. It is translated as CASSLGGASNYGYTF. The entire variable domain, with the rest obtained from reference TRBV5-5 and TRBJ1-2, is as follows: DAGVTQSPTHLIKTRGQQVTLRCSPISGHKSVSWYQQVLGQGPQFIFQYYEKEERGRGNFPDRFSARQFPNYSSELNVNALLLGDSALYLCASSLGGASNYGYTFGSGTRLTVV.

The chain carries TRBV21-1 and TRBJ2-3; TRBD1, the table's D call, lacks a check against the DNA. TRBV21-1 is designated a pseudogene. The CDR3 sequence is 21 residues long. CDR3 nucleotide sequence: TGTGCCAGCAGCAAAATGGGGATAAAATACTGGACAGGGACTAGCACAGATACGCAGTATTTT. Its protein product is CASSKMGIKYWTGTSTDTQYF.

V and J are TRBV20-1 and TRBJ2-1; 10 bases fit TRBD2. The CDR3 length is 16 residues. Trimming cost V 3 bases and J 2 bases; bases outside gene matches: 7. Germline CDR1 reads DFQATT; CDR2 reads SNEGSKA (reference sequence). For the CDR3, the DNA is TGCAGTGCTAGTGGTCTAGCGGGAGTCCCCTACAATGAGCAGTTCTTC. It yields the protein CSASGLAGVPYNEQFF.

The chain links TRBV29-1 to TRBJ1-2, with TRBD1 matching over 10 bases. Germline V gene data show CDR1 as SQVTM and CDR2 as ANQGSEA. The CDR3 runs 14 residues. V trimming: 4 bases; J trimming: 8 bases; junction bases outside the gene matches: 10. CDR3 in amino acids: CSVALTGGAAGYTF. Written as DNA, the CDR3 is TGCAGCGTTGCACTGACAGGGGGCGCGGCAGGCTACACCTTC.

V and J are TRBV9 and TRBJ2-5; 7 bases line up with TRBD2. The junction had 5 bases not matched to a gene; V was cut back by 1 base and J by 8 bases. The germline V gene has CDR1 SGDLS and CDR2 YYNGEE. The CDR3 length is 13 residues. The CDR3 DNA follows: TGTGCCAGCAGCGTACTAGCGGAGGATACCCAGTACTTC. This gives the protein CASSVLAEDTQYF.

This clone came up once. This rearrangement joins TRBV2 to TRBJ1-2, with D possibly being TRBD1 (5 bases). Trimming pared 0 bases from V and 5 bases from J, leaving 10 bases between. Germline V lookup: CDR1 SNHLY, CDR2 FYNNEI. This CDR3 has 14 amino acids. The CDR3 DNA sequence: TGTGCCAGCAGTGAAGCGGGCAGGGTATATGGCTACACCTTC. This translates into CASSEAGRVYGYTF.

V gene TRBV2 combines with J gene TRBJ2-1, with 9 nucleotides matching TRBD2. The CDR3 sequence is 16 residues long. V lost 2 bases, J lost 3 bases, and 5 bases stayed unmatched. The V gene's germline CDR1 is SNHLY and CDR2 FYNNEI. The CDR3 sequence: CASSERRGGVYNEQFF. The DNA of the CDR3 is TGTGCCAGCAGTGAAAGGCGGGGGGGCGTCTACAATGAGCAGTTCTTC.

There are a few counts of this clone. The V gene is TRBV30, the J gene TRBJ2-4, with TRBD2 as a possible D gene (6 bases). The CDR3 runs to 15 residues. Trimming removed 1 base at V and 3 bases at J, with 13 bases between. In germline, CDR1 is GTSNPN, CDR2 SVGIG (reference sequence). The CDR3 is CAWSAWRASKNIQYF. The CDR3 coding sequence is TGTGCCTGGAGTGCCTGGAGGGCTAGCAAAAACATTCAGTACTTC. Full variable domain (outside the CDR3, taken from reference TRBV30 and TRBJ2-4): SQTIHQWPATLVQPVGSPLSLECTVEGTSNPNLYWYRQAAGRGLQLLFYSVGIGQISSEVPQNLSASRPQDRQFILSSKKLLLSDSGFYLCAWSAWRASKNIQYFGAGTRLSVL.

J is TRBJ2-2 and V is TRBV11-3; 9 positions match TRBD2. The CDR3 runs 16 residues. Trimming took 5 bases from V and 1 from J; bases not matched to a gene: 5. CDR1 is SGHNT and CDR2 is YENEEA in the germline V gene. Written as DNA, the CDR3 is TGTGCCAGCAGCGGATATAGCGGGGGGAACACCGGGGAGCTGTTTTTT. It translates to CASSGYSGGNTGELFF. Full variable domain (outside the CDR3, taken from reference TRBV11-3 and TRBJ2-2): EAGVVQSPRYKIIEKKQPVAFWCNPISGHNTLYWYLQNLGQGPELLIRYENEEAVDDSQLPKDRFSAERLKGVDSTLKIQPAELGDSAVYLCASSGYSGGNTGELFFGEGSRLTVL.

V is TRBV11-2 and J is TRBJ1-2; the match to TRBD1 covers 7 bases. This CDR3 spans 14 amino acids. V was clipped by 1 base and J by 4 bases; unmatched bases: 3. The germline CDR1 and CDR2 sequences are SGHAT and FQNNGV. The CDR3 is CASSLGQGGYGYTF. The CDR3 region has the DNA TGTGCCAGCAGCTTAGGACAGGGAGGCTATGGCTACACCTTC. Full variable domain (rest looked up from reference TRBV11-2 and TRBJ1-2): EAGVAQSPRYKIIEKRQSVAFWCNPISGHATLYWYQQILGQGPKLLIQFQNNGVVDDSQLPKDRFSAERLKGVDSTLKIQPAKLEDSAVYLCASSLGQGGYGYTFGSGTRLTVV.

The CDR3 loop reads CASSAGLAGETQYF. The CDR3 nucleotides are TGTGCCAGCAGTGCGGGACTAGCGGGTGAGACCCAGTACTTC. J is TRBJ2-5 and V is TRBV2; 12 nucleotides line up with TRBD2. Germline V gene data show CDR1 as SNHLY and CDR2 as FYNNEI. The trim removed 4 bases at V and 5 bases at J, leaving 2 bases unmatched. This CDR3 is 14 amino acids long.

V usage is TRBV6-6 and J usage is TRBJ2-2; 7 nucleotides align to TRBD1. Trimming took 2 bases from V and 7 from J; bases not matched to a gene: 10. The CDR3 is 16 residues long. The germline CDR1 and CDR2 sequences are MNHNY and SVGAGI (reference sequence). CDR3 loop: CASSYPRQGRDGELFF. The CDR3 region has the DNA TGTGCCAGCAGTTACCCAAGACAGGGACGGGACGGGGAGCTGTTTTTT.

This chain uses TRBV6-1 with TRBJ1-4, with D possibly matching TRBD1 (5 bases). CDR3 length: 15 amino acids. V was trimmed by 5 bases and J by 4 bases, leaving 14 bases between them. Germline assignment: CDR1 MNHNS and CDR2 SASEGT. In nucleotides, the CDR3 is TGTGCCAGCAGTTCTCCAGGGTTCAATAATGAAAAACTGTTTTTT. This gives the protein CASSSPGFNNEKLFF.

The table lists this clone with a few counts. The rearrangement joins TRBV5-1 to TRBJ1-2; 8 nucleotides line up with TRBD1. CDR1 and CDR2 (germline): SGHRS, YFSETQ. J was trimmed by 3 bases and V by 5 bases; bases with no gene match: 9. There are 15 residues in the CDR3. For the CDR3, the DNA is TGCGCCAGCAGGACATTACCAGGGGGCGACTATGGCTACACCTTC. Translated, it gives CASRTLPGGDYGYTF.

The chain couples TRBV2 to TRBJ2-1; TRBD1 might be the D (5 bases). This CDR3 is 16 amino acids long. Germline-derived CDR1 and CDR2 are SNHLY and FYNNEI. Deletions cut 2 bases from V and 7 bases from J, with 18 bases between. Here the CDR3 DNA reads TGTGCCAGCAGTGAAAGGCAGGGTTTCCCTAAAAATGAGCAGTTCTTC. Encoded protein: CASSERQGFPKNEQFF.

The V call is TRBV5-5, the J call TRBJ2-7, with D perhaps TRBD1 (6 bases). Trimming cost V 1 base and J 3 bases, with 11 bases left between them. Germline assignment: CDR1 SGHKS and CDR2 YYEKEE (reference sequence). This CDR3 contains 14 residues. CDR3 amino acids: CASSLRLQGYEQYF. CDR3 DNA: TGTGCCAGCAGCTTGCGCTTACAGGGCTACGAGCAGTACTTC.